This T cell receptor beta chain was documented in a study of blood T cell repertoires in COVID-19. The wider study: In each case, the material was cDNA or gDNA derived from T cells, B-cell-depleted T cells, or PBMCs.

Profiled with immunoSEQ multiplex PCR; TCRdb holds only in-frame clones, not every one. Found here are about 200,000 clones, around 83% of them singletons; the top ten hold 13%. CDR1 and CDR2 (germline): SGHAT, FQNNGV. There are 14 residues in the CDR3. V lost 3 bases and J lost 2, with 5 bases in between. The rearrangement joins TRBV11-2 to TRBJ1-6; D unresolved. The TCR originated in a human donor in a cohort sampled during active COVID-19. Sample: peripheral blood. The DNA of the CDR3 is TGTGCCAGCAGCTTGAGGACCTATAATTCACCCCTCCACTTT. Translated, it gives CASSLRTYNSPLHF.